Presented here are 25 T cell receptor beta chains from one specimen sequenced in a study of T cell responses to AZD1222 COVID-19 vaccine. Profiled with immunoSEQ multiplex PCR; TCRdb holds only in-frame clones, not every one. The table includes about 97,000 clones, about 89% detected once. This specimen consisted of peripheral blood, obtained on day 0 of AZD1222 vaccination. All receptors come from an adult in good health.

The V and J genes are TRBV14 and TRBJ2-7; D remains ambiguous. Trimming stripped 2 bases from V and 5 bases from J, with 10 bases between. The CDR3 sequence is 13 residues long. Germline V gives CDR1 SGHDN, CDR2 FVKESK. As DNA, the CDR3 is TGTGCCAGCAGCCAAAGGCAAACCAACGAGCAGTACTTC. It codes for CASSQRQTNEQYF. Looking up the rest from reference TRBV14 and TRBJ2-7 gives the full variable domain: EAGVTQFPSHSVIEKGQTVTLRCDPISGHDNLYWYRRVMGKEIKFLLHFVKESKQDESGMPNNRFLAERTGGTYSTLKVQPAELEDSGVYFCASSQRQTNEQYFGPGTRLTVT.

The chain employs TRBV7-9 and TRBJ1-1; possibly TRBD1 for D (5 bases). The CDR3 consists of 14 residues. CDR1 is SEHNR, CDR2 FQNEAQ, per germline (reference sequence). With 3 bases removed from V and 3 bases from J, the gap between germline ends came to 11 bases. In DNA, the CDR3 is TGTGCCAGCAGCTTTCAGGGTAGGGACACTGAAGCTTTCTTT. Translation gives CASSFQGRDTEAFF. The full variable domain, with the rest looked up from reference TRBV7-9 and TRBJ1-1, is DTGVSQNPRHKITKRGQNVTFRCDPISEHNRLYWYRQTLGQGPEFLTYFQNEAQLEKSRLLSDRFSAERPKGSFSTLEIQRTEQGDSAMYLCASSFQGRDTEAFFGQGTRLTVV.

The rearrangement links TRBV18 to TRBJ1-2; D may be TRBD1 (5 bases). Germline V gives CDR1 KGHSH, CDR2 LQKENI. The germline V and J ends were trimmed by 2 bases and 7 bases, with 14 bases remaining between them. CDR3 size: 14 residues. The CDR3 DNA reads as TGTGCCAGCTCACCAATAGGGGAAACATCTGGCTACACCTTC. It translates to CASSPIGETSGYTF. Based on the CDR3 plus reference TRBV18 and TRBJ1-2, the full variable domain is NAGVMQNPRHLVRRRGQEARLRCSPMKGHSHVYWYRQLPEEGLKFMVYLQKENIIDESGMPKERFSAEFPKEGPSILRIQQVVRGDSAAYFCASSPIGETSGYTFGSGTRLTVV.

The CDR3 loop reads CASSSVGRGQETQYF. CDR3 in DNA: TGTGCCAGCAGCTCCGTGGGACGGGGCCAAGAGACCCAGTACTTC. V usage is TRBV9 and J usage is TRBJ2-5; D tentatively fits TRBD1 or TRBD2 (5 bases each). CDR1 SGDLS and CDR2 YYNGEE come from the germline V gene. Trimming shortened V by 4 bases and J by 1 base, and 14 bases separated the two germline ends. The CDR3 contains 15 residues.

The chain employs TRBV7-7 and TRBJ2-1, with D possibly matching TRBD1 (7 bases). This CDR3 spans 17 amino acids. From germline, CDR1 is SSHAT and CDR2 FNYEAQ (reference sequence). V was cut by 2 bases and J by 5 bases, with 19 bases left in between. This CDR3 is CASSLSPLGRGDNEQFF. Written as DNA, the CDR3 is TGTGCCAGCAGCTTAAGCCCCCTGGGCAGGGGGGACAATGAGCAGTTCTTC.

The chain couples TRBV3-1 (or the pseudogene TRBV3-2) to TRBJ2-2; 10 bases map to TRBD2. Germline V lookup: CDR1 LGHDT, CDR2 YNNKEL (reference sequence). Unmatched junction bases numbered 2, after V lost 10 bases and J lost 0 bases. The CDR3 contains 14 residues. CDR3 amino acids: CATGTSANTGELFF. Written as DNA, the CDR3 is TGTGCCACCGGGACTAGCGCGAACACCGGGGAGCTGTTTTTT.

In DNA, the CDR3 is TGTGCCAGCAGTTCCAGGGGGCGCGAGCAGTACTTC. It encodes CASSSRGREQYF. The chain couples TRBV28 to TRBJ2-7; TRBD1 aligns across 8 bases. After removal of 4 bases from V and 6 bases from J, the junction contained 2 bases not matched to a gene. This CDR3 is built from 12 residues. Germline values: CDR1 MDHEN, CDR2 SYDVKM.

The CDR3 sequence: CASSLVLNTEAFF. CDR3 bases: TGCGCCAGCAGCTTGGTCCTGAACACTGAAGCTTTCTTT. The V call is TRBV5-1, the J call TRBJ1-1; D call uncertain. Trimming pared 0 bases from V and 0 bases from J, leaving 3 bases between. The germline V gene has CDR1 SGHRS and CDR2 YFSETQ. There are 13 residues in the CDR3.

This sequence joins TRBV5-1 and TRBJ2-3, with D tentatively TRBD1 (6 bases). V was shortened by 3 bases and J by 10 bases, with 18 bases between the two germline ends. Germline CDR1 is SGHRS and CDR2 is YFSETQ. CDR3 length: 14 amino acids. The DNA of the CDR3 is TGCGCCAGCAGCTGGGGGCAGGCGGAGGCCCCGCAGTATTTT. Translating gives CASSWGQAEAPQYF.

This clone was observed once. CDR3 amino acids: CASSQRMGGYNEQFF. The CDR3, as DNA: TGTGCCAGCAGCCAACGGATGGGCGGATACAATGAGCAGTTCTTC. The chain links TRBV14 to TRBJ2-1, with D unresolved. V was pared by 2 bases and J by 4 bases, with 12 bases between. The CDR3 is made up of 15 amino acids. Germline V lookup: CDR1 SGHDN, CDR2 FVKESK.

The rearrangement uses TRBV5-1 and TRBJ2-5; possible D gene TRBD1, 6 bases. The germline V gene encodes CDR1 SGHRS and CDR2 YFSETQ. This CDR3 is 15 amino acids long. V dropped 0 bases and J dropped 1 base, with 10 bases sitting between them. The CDR3 spells CASSLAGDTQETQYF. CDR3 DNA: TGCGCCAGCAGCTTGGCCGGGGACACCCAAGAGACCCAGTACTTC.

The genes are TRBV19 and TRBJ2-7; D is undetermined. Trimming shortened V by 0 bases and J by 2 bases, and 11 bases separated the two germline ends. From germline, CDR1 is LNHDA and CDR2 SQIVND (reference sequence). The CDR3 consists of 15 residues. The CDR3 is CASSIDRAAPYEQYF. The DNA of the CDR3 is TGTGCCAGTAGTATAGATCGGGCAGCCCCCTACGAGCAGTACTTC.

This chain uses TRBV18 with TRBJ1-1; D ambiguous. Trimming shortened V by 3 bases and J by 4 bases, and 15 bases separated the two germline ends. Looked up from germline, CDR1 is KGHSH and CDR2 is LQKENI. The CDR3 sequence is 15 residues long. CDR3 nucleotide sequence: TGTGCCAGCTCACCCGTAGAGGGTGCGGGCACTGAAGCTTTCTTT. It codes for CASSPVEGAGTEAFF.

The gene calls are TRBV7-6 and TRBJ2-7; 11 bases agree with TRBD2. Germline CDR1 is SGHVS and CDR2 is FNYEAQ. The CDR3 runs 15 residues. The V gene end was trimmed by 5 bases and the J gene end by 2 bases; junction bases not matched to a gene: 5. The CDR3 region is CASSPSSGGPYEQYF. In DNA form, the CDR3 reads TGTGCCAGCAGCCCTTCTAGCGGGGGGCCCTACGAGCAGTACTTC.

The J gene is TRBJ2-1, the V gene TRBV9; 14 bases align to TRBD2. CDR1 is SGDLS and CDR2 is YYNGEE in the germline V gene. CDR3 length: 15 residues. J was trimmed by 9 bases and V by 4 bases; bases with no gene match: 6. The CDR3 sequence is CASSKGTSGSGEQFF. DNA of the CDR3: TGTGCCAGCAGCAAAGGGACTAGCGGGAGCGGTGAGCAGTTCTTC.

The gene calls are TRBV4-1 and TRBJ2-7, with D uncertain. Germline-derived CDR1 and CDR2 are MGHRA and YSYEKL. V lost 5 bases and J 4 bases, leaving 15 bases between the germline ends. CDR3 length: 14 amino acids. This chain's CDR3 is CASSFGPDYYEQYF. As DNA, the CDR3 is TGCGCCAGCAGCTTCGGACCAGATTATTACGAGCAGTACTTC.

This clone was picked up one time. The chain links TRBV7-6 to TRBJ1-2; tentatively, D is TRBD1 (6 bases). V was pared by 0 bases and J by 4 bases, with 21 bases between. The CDR3 runs to 18 residues. Looked up from germline, CDR1 is SGHVS and CDR2 is FNYEAQ. The CDR3 DNA reads as TGTGCCAGCAGCTTAGCCGCCCGGGGGCGCGGTCTCGCCTATGGCTACACCTTC. Its translation: CASSLAARGRGLAYGYTF. Supplemented by reference TRBV7-6 and TRBJ1-2, the full variable domain reads GAGVSQSPRYKVTKRGQDVALRCDPISGHVSLYWYRQALGQGPEFLTYFNYEAQQDKSGLPNDRFSAERPEGSISTLTIQRTEQRDSAMYRCASSLAARGRGLAYGYTFGSGTRLTVV.

This clone was observed once. The CDR3 nucleotides are TGTGCCAGCAGCGTGGCCGGGACTAGCGGGGCGTCCTACAATGAGCAGTTCTTC. Protein: CASSVAGTSGASYNEQFF. J is TRBJ2-1 and V is TRBV11-2, with 13 bases that match TRBD2. Trimming cost V 5 bases and J 1 base; bases outside gene matches: 8. The V gene's germline CDR1 is SGHAT and CDR2 FQNNGV. This CDR3 is 18 amino acids long.

The chain employs TRBV10-3 and TRBJ2-1; D is ambiguous. The CDR3 covers 13 residues. The ends were cut back, 7 bases at V and 8 bases at J, with 15 bases in the middle. CDR1 and CDR2 from the germline V gene are ENHRY and SYGVKD. The CDR3 DNA sequence: TGTGCCATCAAAGGTCCCGACACGGATGAGCAGTTCTTC. Translation: CAIKGPDTDEQFF.

The chain is built from TRBV7-9 and TRBJ1-1; D not certain. The V gene lost 1 base and the J gene lost 4 bases, with 7 bases spanning the gap. Germline lookup yields CDR1 SEHNR and CDR2 FQNEAQ (reference sequence). The CDR3 consists of 13 residues. The CDR3 region has the DNA TGTGCCAGCAGCTTAGGATGGACCACTGAAGCTTTCTTT. Translated: CASSLGWTTEAFF.

The gene calls are TRBV5-4 and TRBJ2-1; 9 bases are shared with TRBD2. Per germline, CDR1 SGHNT and CDR2 YYREEE (reference sequence). This CDR3 is 15 amino acids long. V shed 3 bases and J 7 bases; nucleotides not matched to a gene: 8. CDR3 in DNA: TGTGCCAGCAGCTCTAAGGCGGGGGGGCCTAATGAGCAGTTCTTC. Translating it yields CASSSKAGGPNEQFF.

The rearrangement joins TRBV30 to TRBJ1-2; 7 bases are shared with TRBD1. Trimming took 6 bases from V and 0 from J; bases not matched to a gene: 10. The CDR3 has 15 amino acids. The V gene's germline CDR1 is GTSNPN and CDR2 SVGIG (reference sequence). CDR3 sequence: CACHGRQGANYGYTF. The CDR3, as DNA: TGTGCCTGCCACGGGAGACAGGGTGCTAACTATGGCTACACCTTC.

The chain employs TRBV15 and TRBJ1-3; no reliable D call. The CDR3 sequence is 14 residues long. Trimming pared 0 bases from V and 2 bases from J, leaving 5 bases between. Germline V CDR1 and CDR2: LNHNV, YYDKDF (reference sequence). The CDR3 region is CATSRDRTGNTIYF. CDR3 bases: TGTGCCACCAGCAGAGACAGGACTGGAAACACCATATATTTT.

This chain joins TRBV9 and TRBJ2-1, with TRBD2 matching over 7 bases. V lost 4 bases, J lost 3 bases, and 4 bases stayed unmatched. The CDR3 totals 14 residues. Germline V lookup: CDR1 SGDLS, CDR2 YYNGEE. The CDR3 sequence is CASSSRGVYNEQFF. CDR3 sequence (DNA): TGTGCCAGCAGCTCACGGGGGGTCTACAATGAGCAGTTCTTC.

V and J are TRBV28 and TRBJ1-5, with TRBD1 identical over 7 bases. The junction had 6 bases not matched to a gene; V was cut back by 10 bases and J by 3 bases. This CDR3 comprises 13 residues. The germline V gene has CDR1 MDHEN and CDR2 SYDVKM. Here the CDR3 DNA reads TGTGCCACCAACGACAGGGACAATCAGCCCCAGCATTTT. Protein product: CATNDRDNQPQHF. The full variable domain, rest sourced from reference TRBV28 and TRBJ1-5, is DVKVTQSSRYLVKRTGEKVFLECVQDMDHENMFWYRQDPGLGLRLIYFSYDVKMKEKGDIPEGYSVSREKKERFSLILESASTNQTSMYLCATNDRDNQPQHFGDGTRLSIL.